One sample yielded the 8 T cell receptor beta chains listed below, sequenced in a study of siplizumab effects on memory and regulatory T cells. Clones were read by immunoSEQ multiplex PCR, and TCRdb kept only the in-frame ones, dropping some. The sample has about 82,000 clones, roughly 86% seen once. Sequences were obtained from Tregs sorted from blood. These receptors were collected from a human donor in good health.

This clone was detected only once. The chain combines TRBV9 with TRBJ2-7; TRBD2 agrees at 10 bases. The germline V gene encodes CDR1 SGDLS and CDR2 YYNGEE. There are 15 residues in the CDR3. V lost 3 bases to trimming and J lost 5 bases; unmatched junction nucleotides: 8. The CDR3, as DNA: TGTGCCAGCAGCGCCTCCGGGACTAGCGTCGACGAGCAGTACTTC. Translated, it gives CASSASGTSVDEQYF.

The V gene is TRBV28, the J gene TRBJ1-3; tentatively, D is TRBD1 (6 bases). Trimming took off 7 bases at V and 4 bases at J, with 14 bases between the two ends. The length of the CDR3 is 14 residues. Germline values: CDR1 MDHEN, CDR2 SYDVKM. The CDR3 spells CASIRGGLGNTIYF. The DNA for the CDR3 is TGTGCCAGCATTCGCGGGGGGCTCGGAAACACCATATATTTT.

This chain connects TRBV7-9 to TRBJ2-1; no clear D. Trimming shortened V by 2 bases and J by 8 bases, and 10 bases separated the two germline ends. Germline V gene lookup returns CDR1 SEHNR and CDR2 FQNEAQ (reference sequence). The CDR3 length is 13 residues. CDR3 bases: TGTGCCAGCAGCTTATTGTTGCAGGATGAGCAGTTCTTC. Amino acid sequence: CASSLLLQDEQFF.

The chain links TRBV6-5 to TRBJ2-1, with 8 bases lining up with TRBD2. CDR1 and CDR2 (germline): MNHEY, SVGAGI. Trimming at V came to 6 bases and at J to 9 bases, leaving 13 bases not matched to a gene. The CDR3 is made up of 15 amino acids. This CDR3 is CASSLSGAPWAEQFF. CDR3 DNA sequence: TGTGCCAGCAGCCTTAGCGGGGCCCCTTGGGCTGAGCAGTTCTTC.

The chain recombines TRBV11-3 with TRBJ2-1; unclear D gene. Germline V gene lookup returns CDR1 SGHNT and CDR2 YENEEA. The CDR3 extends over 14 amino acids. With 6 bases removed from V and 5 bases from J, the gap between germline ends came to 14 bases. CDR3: CASSPQAPDNEQFF. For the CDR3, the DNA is TGTGCCAGCAGTCCCCAGGCGCCGGACAATGAGCAGTTCTTC.

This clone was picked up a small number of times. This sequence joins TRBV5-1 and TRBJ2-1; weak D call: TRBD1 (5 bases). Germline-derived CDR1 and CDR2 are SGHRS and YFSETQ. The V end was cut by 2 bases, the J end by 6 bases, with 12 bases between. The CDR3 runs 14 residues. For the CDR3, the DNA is TGCGCCAGCAGCTTTGGGGCCAATACCAATGAGCAGTTCTTC. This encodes CASSFGANTNEQFF.

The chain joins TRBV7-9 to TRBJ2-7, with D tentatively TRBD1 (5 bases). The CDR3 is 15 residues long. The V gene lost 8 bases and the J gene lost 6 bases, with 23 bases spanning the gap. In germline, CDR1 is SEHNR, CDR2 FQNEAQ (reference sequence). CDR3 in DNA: TGTGCCAGCGTATCTGTGCTGGGGCCACTAACCGAGCAGTACTTC. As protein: CASVSVLGPLTEQYF.

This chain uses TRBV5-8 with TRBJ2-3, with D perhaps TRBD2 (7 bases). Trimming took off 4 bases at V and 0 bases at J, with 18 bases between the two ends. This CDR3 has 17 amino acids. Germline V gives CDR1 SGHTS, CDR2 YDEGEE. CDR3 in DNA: TGTGCCAGCAGCCTGTCAAGGGGGGGGATCAGCACAGATACGCAGTATTTT. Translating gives CASSLSRGGISTDTQYF. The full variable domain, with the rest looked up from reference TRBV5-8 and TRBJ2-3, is EAGVTQSPTHLIKTRGQQATLRCSPISGHTSVYWYQQALGLGLQFLLWYDEGEERNRGNFPPRFSGRQFPNYSSELNVNALELEDSALYLCASSLSRGGISTDTQYFGPGTRLTVL.